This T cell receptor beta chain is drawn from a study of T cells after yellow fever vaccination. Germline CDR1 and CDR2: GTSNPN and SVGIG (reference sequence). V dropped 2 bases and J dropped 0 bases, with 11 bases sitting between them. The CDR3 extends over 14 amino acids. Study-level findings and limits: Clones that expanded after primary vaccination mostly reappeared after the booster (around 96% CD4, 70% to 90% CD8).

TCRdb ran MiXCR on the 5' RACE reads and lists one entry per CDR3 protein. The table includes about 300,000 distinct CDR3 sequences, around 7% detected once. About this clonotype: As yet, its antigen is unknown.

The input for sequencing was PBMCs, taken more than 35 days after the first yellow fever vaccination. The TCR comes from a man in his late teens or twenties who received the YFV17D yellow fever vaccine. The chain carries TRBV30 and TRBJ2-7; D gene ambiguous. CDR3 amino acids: CAWSPSPRSYEQYF. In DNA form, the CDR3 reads TGTGCCTGGAGTCCCAGCCCTCGCTCCTACGAGCAGTACTTC.